Many counts were recorded for the clone carrying this T cell receptor (beta chain). One junction end does not reproduce the germline sequence, and a read error may be involved. This sample is drawn from a study of T-cell memory formation after mild COVID-19. CDR1 and CDR2 (germline): SGHTA, FQGNSA. This CDR3 spans 14 amino acids. Constant-segment primers and 5'RACE yielded cDNA libraries for TCR alpha and TCR beta, each carrying sample barcodes and UMIs. MiXCR, applied by TCRdb to the 5' RACE reads, yields one record per CDR3 protein. The profile shows 100,000 to 150,000 distinct CDR3 sequences, more than 15% of them singletons.

This chain links TRBV7-2 with TRBJ2-7; 10 bases match TRBD1. The sequenced material came from PBMCs or a T cell subset sorted from them (not recorded which). This TCR derives from a man aged 18 to 29 who had mild COVID-19 (a few samples of this study predate the infection). Cell type and time point are not known. This chain's CDR3 is CASSLDRGQGKTNF. In DNA form, the CDR3 reads TGTGCCAGCAGCTTAGATAGGGGACAGGGGAAAACTAACTTC.